This TCR beta chain derives from a study of blood T cell repertoires in COVID-19. Overall study: Both acute and convalescent COVID-19 samples were obtained from the United States, Italy and Spain. The analysed material was cDNA or gDNA that came from T cells, B-cell-depleted T cells, or PBMCs.

Source study methods: Amplification of reference gene primers was used by the study to estimate nucleated cell counts. TCRdb's table, derived via immunoSEQ multiplex PCR, lists solely in-frame clones and lacks some. That table is the source of V, J and clone size, and D and trimming were worked out from the DNA. There are about 210,000 clones in the sample; about 86% occur only once, and 3% to 4% lies in the top ten. The table lists this clone with a few counts. Categorization into cohorts depended on clinical history that participants reported. Germline V CDR1 and CDR2: MDHEN, SYDVKM. Trimming stripped 5 bases from V and 1 base from J, with 11 bases between. CDR3 length equals 14 residues.

The clonotype comes from a woman aged 40 to 50 with acute COVID-19. V is TRBV28 and J is TRBJ1-1, with D unclear. The sample consisted of PBMCs or T cells enriched from blood (not recorded which). DNA for the CDR3: TGTGCCAGCAGTAAGGAGGTTCGGAACACTGAAGCTTTCTTT. The encoded protein is CASSKEVRNTEAFF.